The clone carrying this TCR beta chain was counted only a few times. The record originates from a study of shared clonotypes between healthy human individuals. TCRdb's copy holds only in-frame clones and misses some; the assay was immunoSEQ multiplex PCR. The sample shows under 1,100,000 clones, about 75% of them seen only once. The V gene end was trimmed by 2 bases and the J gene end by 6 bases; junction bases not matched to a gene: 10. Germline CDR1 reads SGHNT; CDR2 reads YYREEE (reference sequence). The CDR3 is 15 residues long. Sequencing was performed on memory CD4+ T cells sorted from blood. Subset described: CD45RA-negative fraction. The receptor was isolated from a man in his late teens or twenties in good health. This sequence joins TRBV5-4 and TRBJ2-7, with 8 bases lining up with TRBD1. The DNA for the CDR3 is TGTGCCAGCAGCTTTGTCCAGGGGGCGTATGGCGAGCAGTACTTC. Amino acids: CASSFVQGAYGEQYF.